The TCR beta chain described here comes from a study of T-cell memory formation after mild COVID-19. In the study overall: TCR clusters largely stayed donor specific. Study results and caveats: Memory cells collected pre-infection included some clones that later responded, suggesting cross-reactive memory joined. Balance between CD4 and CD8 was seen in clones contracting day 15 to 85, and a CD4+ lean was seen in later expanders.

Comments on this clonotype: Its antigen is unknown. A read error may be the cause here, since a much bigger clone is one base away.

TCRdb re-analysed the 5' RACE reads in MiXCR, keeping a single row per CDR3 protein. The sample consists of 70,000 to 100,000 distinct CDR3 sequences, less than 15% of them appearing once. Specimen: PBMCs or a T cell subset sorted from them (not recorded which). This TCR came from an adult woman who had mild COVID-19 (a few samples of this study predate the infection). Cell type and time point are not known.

The DNA for the CDR3 is TGTGCCAGCAGACAAGGAGCTAGATACACAGATACGCAGTATTTT. Protein: CASRQGARYTDTQYF. The chain carries TRBV3-1 and TRBJ2-3; the D is unclear. CDR3 size: 15 residues. Germline CDR1 and CDR2: LGHDT and YNNKEL (reference sequence).